The clone carrying this TCR beta chain has just a few counts. The antigen is undetermined. MiXCR, applied by TCRdb to the RT-PCR reads, yields one record per CDR3 protein. The sample gives around 520,000 distinct CDR3 sequences, around 25% of which show up once; 1.5% to 2% is in the top ten. This record belongs to a study of response to subunit inactivated influenza vaccine. Notes on the study in general: Researchers suggested that each seasonal influenza vaccination recruits few new T cells.

The TCR sequence derives from a man between 45 and 60 years old who received an inactivated influenza vaccine. Sequencing used CD4+ T cells sorted from PBMCs, obtained roughly 5 days after vaccination.

CDR3 DNA: TGTGCCAGCAGTTTTGAACCTTGGAGCGGGGAGCTGTTTTTT. Amino acids: CASSFEPWSGELFF. The genes are TRBV12-3 or TRBV12-4 and TRBJ2-2; no firm D call. The CDR3 spans 14 residues. Trimming pared 3 bases from V and 7 bases from J, leaving 12 bases between.